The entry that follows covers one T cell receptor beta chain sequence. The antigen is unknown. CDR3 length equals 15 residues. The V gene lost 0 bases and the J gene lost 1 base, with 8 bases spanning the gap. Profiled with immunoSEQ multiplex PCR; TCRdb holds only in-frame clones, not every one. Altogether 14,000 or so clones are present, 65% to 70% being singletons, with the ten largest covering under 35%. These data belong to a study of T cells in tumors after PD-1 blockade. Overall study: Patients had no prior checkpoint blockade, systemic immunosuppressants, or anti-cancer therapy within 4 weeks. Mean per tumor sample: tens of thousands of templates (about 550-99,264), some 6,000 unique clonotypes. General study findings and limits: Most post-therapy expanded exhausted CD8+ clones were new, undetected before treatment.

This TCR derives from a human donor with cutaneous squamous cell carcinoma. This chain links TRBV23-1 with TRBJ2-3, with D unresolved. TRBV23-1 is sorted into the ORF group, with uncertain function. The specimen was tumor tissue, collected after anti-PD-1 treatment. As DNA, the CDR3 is TGCGCCAGCAGTCAATCCGGCCAGGGCACAGATACGCAGTATTTT. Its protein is CASSQSGQGTDTQYF.